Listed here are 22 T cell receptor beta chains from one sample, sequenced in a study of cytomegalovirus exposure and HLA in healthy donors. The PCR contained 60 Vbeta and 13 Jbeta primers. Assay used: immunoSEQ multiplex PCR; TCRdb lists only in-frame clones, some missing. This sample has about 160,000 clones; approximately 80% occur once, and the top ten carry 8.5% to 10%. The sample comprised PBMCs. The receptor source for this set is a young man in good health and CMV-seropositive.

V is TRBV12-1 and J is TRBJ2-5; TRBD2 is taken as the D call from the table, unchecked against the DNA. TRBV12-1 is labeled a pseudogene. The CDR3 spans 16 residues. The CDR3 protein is CASSVLRDCIQETQYF. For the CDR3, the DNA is TGTGCCAGCAGCGTACTCCGGGACTGTATCCAAGAGACCCAGTACTTC.

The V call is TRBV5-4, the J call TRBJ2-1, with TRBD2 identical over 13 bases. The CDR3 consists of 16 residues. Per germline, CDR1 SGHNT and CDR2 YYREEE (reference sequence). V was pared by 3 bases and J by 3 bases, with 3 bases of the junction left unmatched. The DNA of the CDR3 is TGTGCCAGCAGCTCAAGACTAGCGGGGGGCTACAATGAGCAGTTCTTC. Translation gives CASSSRLAGGYNEQFF. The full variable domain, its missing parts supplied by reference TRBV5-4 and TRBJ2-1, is ETGVTQSPTHLIKTRGQQVTLRCSSQSGHNTVSWYQQALGQGPQFIFQYYREEENGRGNFPPRFSGLQFPNYSSELNVNALELDDSALYLCASSSRLAGGYNEQFFGPGTRLTVL.

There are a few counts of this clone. Here the CDR3 DNA reads TGTGCCAGCAGTGAACAGGGACTCAATCAGCCCCAGCATTTT. Its protein is CASSEQGLNQPQHF. The rearrangement uses TRBV2 and TRBJ1-5; tentative D call: TRBD1 (5 bases). CDR1 and CDR2 from the germline V gene are SNHLY and FYNNEI. The CDR3 is 14 amino acids. V was pared by 2 bases and J by 3 bases, with 8 bases between.

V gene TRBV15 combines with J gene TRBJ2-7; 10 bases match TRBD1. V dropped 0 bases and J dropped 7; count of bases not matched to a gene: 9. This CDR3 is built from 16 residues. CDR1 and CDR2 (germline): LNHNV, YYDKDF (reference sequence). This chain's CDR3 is CATSRERQGALGEQYF. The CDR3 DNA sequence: TGTGCCACCAGCAGAGAGCGACAGGGGGCCCTTGGAGAGCAGTACTTC.

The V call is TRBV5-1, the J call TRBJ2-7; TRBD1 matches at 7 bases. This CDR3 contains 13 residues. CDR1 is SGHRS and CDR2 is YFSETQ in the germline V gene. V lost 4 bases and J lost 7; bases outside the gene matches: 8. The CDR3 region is CASSTFTGEEQYF. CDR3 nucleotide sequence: TGCGCCAGCAGCACATTTACAGGGGAAGAGCAGTACTTC. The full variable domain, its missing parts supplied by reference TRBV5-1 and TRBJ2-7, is KAGVTQTPRYLIKTRGQQVTLSCSPISGHRSVSWYQQTPGQGLQFLFEYFSETQRNKGNFPGRFSGRQFSNSRSEMNVSTLELGDSALYLCASSTFTGEEQYFGPGTRLTVT.

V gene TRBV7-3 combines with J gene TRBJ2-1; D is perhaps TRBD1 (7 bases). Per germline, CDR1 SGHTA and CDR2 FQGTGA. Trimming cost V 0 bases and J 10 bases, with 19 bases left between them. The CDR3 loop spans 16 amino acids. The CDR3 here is CASSLTAGGLIWEQFF. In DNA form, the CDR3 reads TGTGCCAGCAGCTTAACGGCAGGGGGACTTATTTGGGAGCAGTTCTTC.

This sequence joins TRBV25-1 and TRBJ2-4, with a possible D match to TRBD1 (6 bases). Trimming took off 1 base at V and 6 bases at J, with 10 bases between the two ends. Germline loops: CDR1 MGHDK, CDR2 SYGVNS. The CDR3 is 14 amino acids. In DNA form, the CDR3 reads TGTGCCAGCAGTGAATTTGACAGGTCAAACATTCAGTACTTC. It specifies CASSEFDRSNIQYF.

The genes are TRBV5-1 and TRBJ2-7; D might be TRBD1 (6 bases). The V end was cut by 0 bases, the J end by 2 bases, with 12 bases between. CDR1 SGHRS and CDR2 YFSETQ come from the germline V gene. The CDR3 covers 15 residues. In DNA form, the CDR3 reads TGCGCCAGCAGCTTGGTGCCAGGGGCAACCTACGAGCAGTACTTC. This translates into CASSLVPGATYEQYF. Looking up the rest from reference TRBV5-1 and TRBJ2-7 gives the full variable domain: KAGVTQTPRYLIKTRGQQVTLSCSPISGHRSVSWYQQTPGQGLQFLFEYFSETQRNKGNFPGRFSGRQFSNSRSEMNVSTLELGDSALYLCASSLVPGATYEQYFGPGTRLTVT.

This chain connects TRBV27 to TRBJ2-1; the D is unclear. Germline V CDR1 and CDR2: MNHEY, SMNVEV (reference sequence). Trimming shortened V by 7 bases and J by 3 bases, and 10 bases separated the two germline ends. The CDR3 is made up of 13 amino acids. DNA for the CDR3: TGTGCCAGCACGCCTCGCTACTACAATGAGCAGTTCTTC. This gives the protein CASTPRYYNEQFF.

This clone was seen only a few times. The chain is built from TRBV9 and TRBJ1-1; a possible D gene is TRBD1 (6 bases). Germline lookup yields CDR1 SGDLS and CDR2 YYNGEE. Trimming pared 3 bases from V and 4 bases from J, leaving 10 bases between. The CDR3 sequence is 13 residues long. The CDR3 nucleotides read TGTGCCAGCAGCGCACAGGACAGCACTGAAGCTTTCTTT. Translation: CASSAQDSTEAFF.

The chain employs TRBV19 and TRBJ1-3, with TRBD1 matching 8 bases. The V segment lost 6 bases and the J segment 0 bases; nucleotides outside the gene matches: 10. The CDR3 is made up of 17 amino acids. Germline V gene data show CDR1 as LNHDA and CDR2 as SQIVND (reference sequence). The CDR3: CASRPQAGGGSGNTIYF. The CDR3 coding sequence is TGTGCCAGTAGACCACAAGCAGGGGGCGGCTCTGGAAACACCATATATTTT.

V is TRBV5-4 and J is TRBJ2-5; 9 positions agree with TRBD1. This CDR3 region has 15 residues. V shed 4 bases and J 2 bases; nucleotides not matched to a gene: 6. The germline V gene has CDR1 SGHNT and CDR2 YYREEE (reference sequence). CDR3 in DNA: TGTGCCAGCAGCGCGGGACAGGGTGGGCAAGAGACCCAGTACTTC. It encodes CASSAGQGGQETQYF.

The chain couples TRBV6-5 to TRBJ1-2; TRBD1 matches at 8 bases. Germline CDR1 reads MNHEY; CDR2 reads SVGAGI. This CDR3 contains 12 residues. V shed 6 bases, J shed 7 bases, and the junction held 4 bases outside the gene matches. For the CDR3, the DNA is TGTGCCAGCAGGTTTACAGGGGGTGGCTACACCTTC. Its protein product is CASRFTGGGYTF.

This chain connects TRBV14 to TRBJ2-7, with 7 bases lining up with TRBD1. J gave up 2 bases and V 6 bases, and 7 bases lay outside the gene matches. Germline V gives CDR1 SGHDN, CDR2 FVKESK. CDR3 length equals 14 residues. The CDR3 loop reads CASRRQGSPYEQYF. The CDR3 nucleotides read TGTGCCAGCAGACGACAGGGTTCACCCTACGAGCAGTACTTC.

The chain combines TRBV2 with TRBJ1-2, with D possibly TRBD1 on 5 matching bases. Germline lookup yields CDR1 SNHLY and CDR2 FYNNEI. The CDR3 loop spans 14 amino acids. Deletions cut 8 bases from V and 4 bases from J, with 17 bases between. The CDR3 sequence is CASSVEGAGYGYTF. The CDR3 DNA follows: TGTGCCAGCTCGGTTGAAGGGGCTGGCTATGGCTACACCTTC. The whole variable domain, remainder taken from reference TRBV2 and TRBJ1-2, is EPEVTQTPSHQVTQMGQEVILRCVPISNHLYFYWYRQILGQKVEFLVSFYNNEISEKSEIFDDQFSVERPDGSNFTLKIRSTKLEDSAMYFCASSVEGAGYGYTFGSGTRLTVV.

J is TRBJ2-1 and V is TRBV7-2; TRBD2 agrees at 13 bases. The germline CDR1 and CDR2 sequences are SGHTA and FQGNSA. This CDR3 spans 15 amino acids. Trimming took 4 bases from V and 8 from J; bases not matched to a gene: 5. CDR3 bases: TGTGCCAGCAGCTCCGGGACTAGCGGGATTCATGAGCAGTTCTTC. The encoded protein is CASSSGTSGIHEQFF.

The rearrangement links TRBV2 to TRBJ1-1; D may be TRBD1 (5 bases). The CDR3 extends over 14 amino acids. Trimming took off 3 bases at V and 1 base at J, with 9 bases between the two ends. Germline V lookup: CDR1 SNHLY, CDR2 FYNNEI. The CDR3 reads CASSDQGGNTEAFF. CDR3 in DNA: TGTGCCAGCAGTGATCAGGGAGGGAACACTGAAGCTTTCTTT. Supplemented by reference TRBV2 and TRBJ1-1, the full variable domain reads EPEVTQTPSHQVTQMGQEVILRCVPISNHLYFYWYRQILGQKVEFLVSFYNNEISEKSEIFDDQFSVERPDGSNFTLKIRSTKLEDSAMYFCASSDQGGNTEAFFGQGTRLTVV.

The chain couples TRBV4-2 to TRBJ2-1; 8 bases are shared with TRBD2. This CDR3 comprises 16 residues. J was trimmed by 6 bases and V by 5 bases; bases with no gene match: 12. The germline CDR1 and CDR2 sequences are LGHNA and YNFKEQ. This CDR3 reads CASSYTSGPHFNEQFF. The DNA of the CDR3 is TGTGCCAGCAGCTATACTAGCGGCCCTCATTTCAATGAGCAGTTCTTC.

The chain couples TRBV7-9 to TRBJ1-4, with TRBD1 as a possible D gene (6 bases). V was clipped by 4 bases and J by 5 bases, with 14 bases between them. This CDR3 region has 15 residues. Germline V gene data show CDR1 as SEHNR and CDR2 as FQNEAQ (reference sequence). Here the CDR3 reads CASSSTPTGNEKLFF. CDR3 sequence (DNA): TGTGCCAGCAGCTCTACCCCGACAGGAAATGAAAAACTGTTTTTT.

The DNA for the CDR3 is TGTGCCAGCAGTACCGGAGGGGGCTTGAATTCACCCCTCCACTTT. Translating gives CASSTGGGLNSPLHF. This chain joins TRBV6-5 and TRBJ1-6; 7 bases are a match to TRBD1. CDR1 is MNHEY, CDR2 SVGAGI, per germline. Germline trimming cut 5 bases from V and 7 bases from J; bases unmatched to any gene: 8. The CDR3 runs 15 residues.

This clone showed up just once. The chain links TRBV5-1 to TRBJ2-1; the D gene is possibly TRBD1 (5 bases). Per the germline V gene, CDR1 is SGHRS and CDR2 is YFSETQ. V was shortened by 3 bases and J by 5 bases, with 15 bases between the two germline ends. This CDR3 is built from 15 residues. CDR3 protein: CASSSDTGSHNEQFF. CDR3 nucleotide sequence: TGCGCCAGCAGCTCGGACACCGGTTCCCACAATGAGCAGTTCTTC. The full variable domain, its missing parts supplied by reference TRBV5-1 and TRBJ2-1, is KAGVTQTPRYLIKTRGQQVTLSCSPISGHRSVSWYQQTPGQGLQFLFEYFSETQRNKGNFPGRFSGRQFSNSRSEMNVSTLELGDSALYLCASSSDTGSHNEQFFGPGTRLTVL.

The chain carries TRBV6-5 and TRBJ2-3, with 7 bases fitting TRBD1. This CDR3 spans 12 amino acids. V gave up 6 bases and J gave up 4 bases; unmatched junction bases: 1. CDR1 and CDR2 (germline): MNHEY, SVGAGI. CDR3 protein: CASRQGPDTQYF. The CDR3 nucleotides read TGTGCCAGCAGACAGGGGCCAGATACGCAGTATTTT.